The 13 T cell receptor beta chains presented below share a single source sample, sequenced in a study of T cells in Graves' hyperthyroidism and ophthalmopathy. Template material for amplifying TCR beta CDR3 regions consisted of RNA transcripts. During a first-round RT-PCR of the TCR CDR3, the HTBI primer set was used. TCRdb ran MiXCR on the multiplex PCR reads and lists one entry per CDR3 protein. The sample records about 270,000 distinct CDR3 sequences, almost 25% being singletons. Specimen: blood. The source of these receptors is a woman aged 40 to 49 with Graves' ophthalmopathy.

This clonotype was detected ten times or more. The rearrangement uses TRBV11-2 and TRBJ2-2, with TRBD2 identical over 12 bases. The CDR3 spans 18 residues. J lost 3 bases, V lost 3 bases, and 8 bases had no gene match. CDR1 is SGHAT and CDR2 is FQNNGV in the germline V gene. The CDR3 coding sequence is TGTGCCAGCAGCTTCACCCTAGCGGGAGGGCCAGACACCGGGGAGCTGTTTTTT. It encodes CASSFTLAGGPDTGELFF.

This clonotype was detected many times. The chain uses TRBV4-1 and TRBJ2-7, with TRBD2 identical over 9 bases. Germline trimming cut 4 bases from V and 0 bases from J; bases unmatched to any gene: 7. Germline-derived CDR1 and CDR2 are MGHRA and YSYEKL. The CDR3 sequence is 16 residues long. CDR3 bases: TGCGCCAGCAGCCTTTACAGCGGGGGGAGCTCCTACGAGCAGTACTTC. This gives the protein CASSLYSGGSSYEQYF.

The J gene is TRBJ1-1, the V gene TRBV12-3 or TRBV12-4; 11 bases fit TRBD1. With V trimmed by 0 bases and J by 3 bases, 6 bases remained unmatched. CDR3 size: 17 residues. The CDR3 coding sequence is TGTGCCAGCAGTTTAGCCCGGGACAGGGGGACGGACACTGAAGCTTTCTTT. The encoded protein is CASSLARDRGTDTEAFF.

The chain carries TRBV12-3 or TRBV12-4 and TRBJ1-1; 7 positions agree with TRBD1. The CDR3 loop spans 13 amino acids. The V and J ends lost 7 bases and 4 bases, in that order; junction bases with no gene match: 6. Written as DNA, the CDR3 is TGTGCCAGCACCCTCCAGGGGGGCACTGAAGCTTTCTTT. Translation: CASTLQGGTEAFF.

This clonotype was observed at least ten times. The CDR3, as DNA: TGTGCCAGCAGAATAGGAGTAGGCACAGATACGCAGTATTTT. It encodes CASRIGVGTDTQYF. The chain carries TRBV6-9 and TRBJ2-3, with D hard to call. CDR3 size: 14 residues. Germline V gene lookup returns CDR1 MNHGY and CDR2 SVAAGI. V was cut by 6 bases and J by 1 base, with 11 bases left in between.

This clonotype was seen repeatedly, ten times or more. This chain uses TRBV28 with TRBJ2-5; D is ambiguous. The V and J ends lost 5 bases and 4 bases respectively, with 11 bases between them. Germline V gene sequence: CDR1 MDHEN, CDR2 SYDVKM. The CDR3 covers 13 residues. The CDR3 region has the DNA TGTGCCAGCAGTCCCCTCGGCAGAGAGACCCAGTACTTC. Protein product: CASSPLGRETQYF.

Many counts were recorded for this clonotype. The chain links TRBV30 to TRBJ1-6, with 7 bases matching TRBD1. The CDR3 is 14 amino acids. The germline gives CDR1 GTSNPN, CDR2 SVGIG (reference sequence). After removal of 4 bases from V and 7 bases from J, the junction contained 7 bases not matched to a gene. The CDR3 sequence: CAWTLGRGNSPLHF. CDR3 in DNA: TGTGCCTGGACTCTCGGCAGGGGGAATTCACCCCTCCACTTT.

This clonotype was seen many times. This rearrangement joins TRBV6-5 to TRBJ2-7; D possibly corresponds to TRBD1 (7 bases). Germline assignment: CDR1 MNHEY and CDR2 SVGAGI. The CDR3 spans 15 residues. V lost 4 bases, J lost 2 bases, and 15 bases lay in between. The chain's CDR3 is CASSFDREATYEQYF. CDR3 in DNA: TGTGCCAGCAGTTTCGACAGGGAGGCCACCTACGAGCAGTACTTC.

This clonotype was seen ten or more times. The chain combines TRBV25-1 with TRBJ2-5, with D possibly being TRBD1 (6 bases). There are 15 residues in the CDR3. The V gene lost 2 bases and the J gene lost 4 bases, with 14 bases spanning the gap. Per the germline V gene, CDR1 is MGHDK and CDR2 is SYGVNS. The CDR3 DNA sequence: TGTGCCAGCAGTGAACCCGCAGGGGTAGGAGAGACCCAGTACTTC. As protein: CASSEPAGVGETQYF.

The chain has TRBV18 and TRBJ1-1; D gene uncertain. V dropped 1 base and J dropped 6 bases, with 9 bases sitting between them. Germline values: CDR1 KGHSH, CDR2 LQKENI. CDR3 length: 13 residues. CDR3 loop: CASSPRLKSEAFF. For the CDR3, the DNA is TGTGCCAGCTCACCACGACTTAAGTCTGAAGCTTTCTTT. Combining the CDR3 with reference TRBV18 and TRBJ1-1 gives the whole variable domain NAGVMQNPRHLVRRRGQEARLRCSPMKGHSHVYWYRQLPEEGLKFMVYLQKENIIDESGMPKERFSAEFPKEGPSILRIQQVVRGDSAAYFCASSPRLKSEAFFGQGTRLTVV.

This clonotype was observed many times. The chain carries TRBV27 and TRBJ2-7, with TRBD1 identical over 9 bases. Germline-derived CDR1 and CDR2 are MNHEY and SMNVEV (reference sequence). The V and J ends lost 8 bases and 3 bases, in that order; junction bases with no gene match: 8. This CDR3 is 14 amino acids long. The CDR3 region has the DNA TGTGCCAGCTCCTTTGCGGGACAGGGCTACGAGCAGTACTTC. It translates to CASSFAGQGYEQYF.

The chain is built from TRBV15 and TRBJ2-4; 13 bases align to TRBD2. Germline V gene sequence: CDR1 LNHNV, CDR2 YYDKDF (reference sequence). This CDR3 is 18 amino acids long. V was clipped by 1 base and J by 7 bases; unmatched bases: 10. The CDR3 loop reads CATSRGTGTSGIQNIQYF. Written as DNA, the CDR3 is TGTGCCACCAGCAGAGGAACCGGGACTAGCGGGATACAGAACATTCAGTACTTC.

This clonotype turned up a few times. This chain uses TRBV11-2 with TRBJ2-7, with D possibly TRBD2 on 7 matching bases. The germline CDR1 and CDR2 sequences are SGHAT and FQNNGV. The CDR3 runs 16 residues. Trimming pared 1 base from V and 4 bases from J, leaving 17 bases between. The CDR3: CASSLVWGRELYEQYF. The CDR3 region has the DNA TGTGCCAGCAGCTTAGTGTGGGGGCGGGAGTTATACGAGCAGTACTTC.